The 20 T cell receptor beta chains below come from one sample, sequenced in a study of T cells in women clearing cervical HPV infection. Only in-frame clones appear in the TCRdb table, and some are missing; sequencing was by immunoSEQ multiplex PCR. The sample table includes about 20,000 clones. Sequenced sample: blood buffy coat. The source is a woman aged 18 to 75 with a cervical HPV16 infection that either progressed to CIN3+ or cleared (not recorded which).

As regards this clone: The read halts 3 residues ahead of the CDR3 end, with the missing end drawn from the germline J gene. The gene calls are TRBV2 and TRBJ2-3; 9 bases line up with TRBD2. There are 14 residues in the CDR3. In germline, CDR1 is SNHLY, CDR2 FYNNEI. Trimming at V came to 9 bases and at J to 0 bases, leaving 4 bases not matched to a gene. CDR3 in amino acids: CASLSGRSTDTQYF. The sequenced CDR3 bases are TGTGCCAGTCTAAGCGGGAGGAGCACAGATACG.

A note on this clone: Sequencing ends 3 residues short of the CDR3 end; the germline J gene provides the rest. The V gene is TRBV30, the J gene TRBJ1-4, with D possibly TRBD1 on 6 matching bases. CDR1 and CDR2 (germline): GTSNPN, SVGIG (reference sequence). Trimming pared 2 bases from V and 10 bases from J, leaving 14 bases between. There are 13 residues in the CDR3. The covered CDR3 bases are TGTGCCTGGAGTAACAGGGAGGTGAGAAAA. Its translation: CAWSNREVRK. The full-length CDR3 reads as CAWSNREVRKLFF. The entire variable domain, with the rest obtained from reference TRBV30 and TRBJ1-4, is as follows: SQTIHQWPATLVQPVGSPLSLECTVEGTSNPNLYWYRQAAGRGLQLLFYSVGIGQISSEVPQNLSASRPQDRQFILSSKKLLLSDSGFYLCAWSNREVRKLFFGSGTQLSVL.

Comments on this clone: The read terminates 3 residues before the CDR3 end, so the remaining end is supplied by the germline J gene. V gene TRBV18 combines with J gene TRBJ2-7; D possibly corresponds to TRBD1 (5 bases). This CDR3 is built from 15 residues. The ends were cut back, 3 bases at V and 3 bases at J, with 15 bases in the middle. Germline loops: CDR1 KGHSH, CDR2 LQKENI. CDR3 sequence reads: CASSPPRQGGYEQYF. The CDR3 DNA, read in part, is TGTGCCAGCTCACCCCCAAGGCAGGGCGGCTACGAG.

Regarding this clone: The read stops 3 residues short of the end of the CDR3; the missing end is completed from the germline J gene. The J gene is TRBJ2-7, the V gene TRBV5-8; D uncertain. The length of the CDR3 is 14 residues. V shed 4 bases and J shed 1 base, with 12 bases lying between them. Germline CDR1 reads SGHTS; CDR2 reads YDEGEE. CDR3 residues: CASSPLRLSYEQYF. CDR3 DNA, as far as it was read: TGTGCCAGCAGCCCACTGCGGTTGTCCTACGAG.

As to this clone: Read data end 3 residues before the CDR3 end; the end is taken from the germline J gene. This chain joins TRBV18 and TRBJ1-1; D gene uncertain. The CDR3 is 15 residues long. With 2 bases removed from V and 0 bases from J, the gap between germline ends came to 10 bases. Germline V CDR1 and CDR2: KGHSH, LQKENI. The CDR3 sequence is CASSPIRELNTEAFF. The CDR3 bases that were read are TGTGCCAGCTCACCAATCAGAGAATTGAACACTGAA.

To note about this clone: The CDR3 end lies 3 residues beyond the end of the read and is filled in from the germline J gene. This chain joins TRBV5-6 and TRBJ2-2, with D perhaps TRBD1 (6 bases). The V end was cut by 5 bases, the J end by 4 bases, with 12 bases between. This CDR3 spans 14 amino acids. Per germline, CDR1 SGHDT and CDR2 YYEEEE. CDR3 in amino acids: CASRYREGTGELFF. The DNA read from the CDR3 is TGTGCCAGCAGGTACAGGGAAGGCACCGGGGAG.

Remarks on this clone: The read terminates 3 residues ahead of where the CDR3 ends, so the germline J gene completes it. The rearrangement uses TRBV20-1 and TRBJ1-3; D gene uncertain. With 3 bases removed from V and 4 bases from J, the gap between germline ends came to 13 bases. Germline lookup yields CDR1 DFQATT and CDR2 SNEGSKA (reference sequence). This CDR3 is 14 amino acids long. CDR3 region: CSARCQDLGNTIYF. CDR3 DNA, as far as it was read: TGCAGTGCTAGGTGCCAGGACTTAGGAAACACC.

In regard to this clone: The CDR3 end lies 3 residues beyond the end of the read and is filled in from the germline J gene. The chain couples TRBV18 to TRBJ1-4; 10 bases are shared with TRBD1. With 2 bases clipped from V and 5 bases from J, the junction kept 2 bases outside the gene matches. There are 15 residues in the CDR3. Looked up from germline, CDR1 is KGHSH and CDR2 is LQKENI. The CDR3: CASSPRTGGNEKLFF. CDR3 DNA, as far as it was read: TGTGCCAGCTCACCAAGGACAGGGGGAAATGAAAAA.

Turning to this clone: The read stops 3 residues short of the end of the CDR3; the missing end is completed from the germline J gene. The rearrangement joins TRBV5-1 to TRBJ2-3, with 7 bases identical to TRBD1. The CDR3 loop spans 15 amino acids. The V gene's germline CDR1 is SGHRS and CDR2 YFSETQ. V lost 2 bases, J lost 0 bases, and 3 bases stayed unmatched. Partial CDR3 DNA: TGCGCCAGCAGCTTTGGGACAGCTAGCACAGATACG. Encoded protein: CASSFGTASTDT. The full CDR3 protein reads CASSFGTASTDTQYF. Full variable domain (rest looked up from reference TRBV5-1 and TRBJ2-3): KAGVTQTPRYLIKTRGQQVTLSCSPISGHRSVSWYQQTPGQGLQFLFEYFSETQRNKGNFPGRFSGRQFSNSRSEMNVSTLELGDSALYLCASSFGTASTDTQYFGPGTRLTVL.

Concerning this clone: The read ends 3 residues shy of where the CDR3 ends; the end is completed using the germline J gene. The chain couples TRBV2 to TRBJ1-6; D is possibly TRBD1 (5 bases). With 6 bases removed from V and 3 bases from J, the gap between germline ends came to 12 bases. This CDR3 spans 15 amino acids. Germline CDR1 SNHLY, CDR2 FYNNEI. The CDR3 sequence is CASSTRQIYNSPLHF. CDR3 bases read: TGTGCCAGCAGCACCAGACAGATCTATAATTCACCC.

With respect to this clone: The CDR3 is cut off 3 residues early in the read; its end comes from the germline J gene. The gene calls are TRBV5-1 and TRBJ1-1; the D gene is possibly TRBD1 (6 bases). Germline-derived CDR1 and CDR2 are SGHRS and YFSETQ. This CDR3 is built from 16 residues. Trimming left V 0 bases short and J 0 bases short, with 12 bases between. The CDR3 DNA, read in part, is TGCGCCAGCAGCTTGGGGACAGCACAAATGAACACTGAA. Its translation is CASSLGTAQMNTE. The full CDR3 reads CASSLGTAQMNTEAFF.

A remark on this clone: The read gets to within 3 residues of the CDR3 end, and the germline J gene fills in the rest. The rearrangement links TRBV20-1 to TRBJ1-1; a possible D gene is TRBD1 (5 bases). V dropped 3 bases and J dropped 4 bases, with 12 bases sitting between them. The V gene's germline CDR1 is DFQATT and CDR2 SNEGSKA (reference sequence). The CDR3 has 13 residues. The DNA read from the CDR3 is TGCAGTGCTAGGGAACCAGGGTCCACTGAA. Translation: CSAREPGSTE. The complete CDR3 protein is CSAREPGSTEAFF.

Concerning this clone itself: The CDR3 goes on 3 residues after the read ends, and that part is filled in from the germline J gene. The V gene is TRBV14, the J gene TRBJ1-2, with a possible D match to TRBD1 (5 bases). Germline-derived CDR1 and CDR2 are SGHDN and FVKESK. V lost 0 bases and J lost 4, with 24 bases in between. This CDR3 is 19 amino acids long. The part of the CDR3 DNA that was read is TGTGCCAGCAGCCAAGATTCCCGGGGCCCGACCATCGGGGGCTATGGC. Protein sequence: CASSQDSRGPTIGGYG. The whole CDR3 sequence is CASSQDSRGPTIGGYGYTF.

Turning to this clone: Sequencing ends 3 residues short of the CDR3 end; the germline J gene provides the rest. V is TRBV30 and J is TRBJ1-2, with D uncertain. Trimming left V 0 bases short and J 7 bases short, with 9 bases between. Germline assignment: CDR1 GTSNPN and CDR2 SVGIG (reference sequence). The length of the CDR3 is 12 residues. Incomplete CDR3 DNA: TGTGCCTGGAGTGTGAGTTCAGGTGGC. This gives the protein CAWSVSSGG. The entire CDR3 reads CAWSVSSGGYTF.

A remark on this clone: Read sequence stops 3 residues before the CDR3 end, and the germline J gene provides the missing end. The genes are TRBV30 and TRBJ1-3; possible D gene TRBD1, 6 bases. The CDR3 is made up of 13 amino acids. Trimming shortened V by 1 base and J by 9 bases, and 13 bases separated the two germline ends. From germline, CDR1 is GTSNPN and CDR2 SVGIG (reference sequence). The CDR3 protein is CAWSDREGGTIYF. CDR3 bases read: TGTGCCTGGAGTGACAGGGAGGGAGGCACC.

Points on this clone: The read is 3 residues too short to cover the CDR3 end, so that end is filled in from the germline J gene. This sequence joins TRBV20-1 and TRBJ2-7, with 7 bases that match TRBD2. This CDR3 contains 14 residues. Germline loops: CDR1 DFQATT, CDR2 SNEGSKA (reference sequence). After removal of 2 bases from V and 4 bases from J, the junction contained 8 bases not matched to a gene. The covered CDR3 bases are TGCAGTGCTAGAAAGCGGGGAGAAAGTTACGAG. Its protein is CSARKRGESYE. The whole CDR3 protein is CSARKRGESYEQYF.

Note on this clone: The read gets to within 3 residues of the CDR3 end, and the germline J gene fills in the rest. V is TRBV19 and J is TRBJ2-3, with D tentatively TRBD2 (6 bases). From germline, CDR1 is LNHDA and CDR2 SQIVND (reference sequence). This CDR3 has 16 residues. Between the trimmed V and J ends, which lost 6 bases and 4 bases, there was a span of 20 bases. The CDR3 bases that were read are TGTGCCAGTAGCCCAAGGCCGGGGGTCCCATCAGATACG. Protein product: CASSPRPGVPSDT. The entire CDR3 reads CASSPRPGVPSDTQYF.

Details on this clone: At one boundary the junction diverges from the germline segment, which might be a read error. The CDR3 extends 3 residues past the end of the read, so its final part is completed from the germline J gene. The chain uses TRBV7-7 and TRBJ2-5, with D perhaps matching TRBD2 (5 bases). Per the germline V gene, CDR1 is SSHAT and CDR2 is FNYEAQ (reference sequence). The CDR3 spans 17 residues. CDR3 in amino acids: CASSLGVAFRIQETQYF. The DNA read from the CDR3 is TGTGCTAGCAGCTTAGGAGTAGCGTTCCGGATCCAAGAGACC.

Of note for this clone: One junction end disagrees with the germline gene, perhaps due to a read error. Read sequence stops 3 residues before the CDR3 end, and the germline J gene provides the missing end. The chain employs TRBV7-7 and TRBJ2-5, with 14 bases identical to TRBD2. CDR3 length: 15 amino acids. In germline, CDR1 is SSHAT, CDR2 FNYEAQ (reference sequence). CDR3 bases read: TGTGCTAGCAGCCGGGGACTAGCGGGGGTGGAGACC. This codes for CASSRGLAGVET. The full CDR3 protein is CASSRGLAGVETQYF.

As for this clone: From the germline J gene comes the end of the CDR3, since the read stops 3 residues before it. This chain links TRBV10-3 with TRBJ2-3, with 7 positions matching TRBD1. There are 13 residues in the CDR3. After removal of 11 bases from V and 0 bases from J, the junction contained 5 bases not matched to a gene. CDR1 ENHRY and CDR2 SYGVKD come from the germline V gene. The CDR3 here is CASRQGSTDTQYF. CDR3 bases read: TGTGCCTCAAGACAGGGCAGCACAGATACG.